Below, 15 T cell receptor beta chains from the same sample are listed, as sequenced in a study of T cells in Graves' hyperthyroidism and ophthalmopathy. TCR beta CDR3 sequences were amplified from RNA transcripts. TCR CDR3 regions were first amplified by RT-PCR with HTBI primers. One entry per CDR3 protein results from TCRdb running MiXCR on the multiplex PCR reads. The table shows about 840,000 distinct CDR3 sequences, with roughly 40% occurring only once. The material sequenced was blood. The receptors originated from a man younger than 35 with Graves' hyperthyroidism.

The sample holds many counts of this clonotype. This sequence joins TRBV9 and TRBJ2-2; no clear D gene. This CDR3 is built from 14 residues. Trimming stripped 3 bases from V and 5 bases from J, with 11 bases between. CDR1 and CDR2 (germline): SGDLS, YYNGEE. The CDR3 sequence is CASSDELRTGELFF. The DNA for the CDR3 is TGTGCCAGCAGCGATGAGTTGAGGACCGGGGAGCTGTTTTTT.

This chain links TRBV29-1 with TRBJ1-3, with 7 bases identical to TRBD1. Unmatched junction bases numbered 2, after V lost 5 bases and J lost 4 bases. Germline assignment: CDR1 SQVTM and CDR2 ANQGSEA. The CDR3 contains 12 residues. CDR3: CSVKTGGNTIYF. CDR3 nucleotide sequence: TGCAGCGTTAAGACAGGGGGAAACACCATATATTTT.

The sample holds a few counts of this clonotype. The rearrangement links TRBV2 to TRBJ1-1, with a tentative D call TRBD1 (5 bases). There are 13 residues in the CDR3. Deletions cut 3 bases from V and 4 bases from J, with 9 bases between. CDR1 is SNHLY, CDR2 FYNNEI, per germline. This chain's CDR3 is CASSDRATTEAFF. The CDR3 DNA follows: TGTGCCAGCAGTGACAGGGCCACCACTGAAGCTTTCTTT.

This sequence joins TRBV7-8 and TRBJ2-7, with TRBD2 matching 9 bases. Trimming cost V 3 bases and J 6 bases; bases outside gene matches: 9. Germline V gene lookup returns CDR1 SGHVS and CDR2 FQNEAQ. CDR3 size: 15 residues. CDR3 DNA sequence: TGTGCCAGCAGCTTGGGTAGCGGGGGACGGGCCGAGCAGTACTTC. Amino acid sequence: CASSLGSGGRAEQYF.

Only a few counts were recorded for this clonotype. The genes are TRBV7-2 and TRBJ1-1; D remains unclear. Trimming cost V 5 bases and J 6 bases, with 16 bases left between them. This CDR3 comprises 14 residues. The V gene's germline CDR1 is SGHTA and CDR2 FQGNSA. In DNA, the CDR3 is TGTGCCAGCAGCCCATTGACTCTACTACCTGAAGCTTTCTTT. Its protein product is CASSPLTLLPEAFF.

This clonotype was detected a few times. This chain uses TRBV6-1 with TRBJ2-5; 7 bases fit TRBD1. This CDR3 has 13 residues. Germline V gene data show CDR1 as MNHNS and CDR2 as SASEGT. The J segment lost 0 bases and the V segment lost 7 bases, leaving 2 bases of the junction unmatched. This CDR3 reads CASMGQNQETQYF. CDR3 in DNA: TGTGCCAGCATGGGACAGAACCAAGAGACCCAGTACTTC.

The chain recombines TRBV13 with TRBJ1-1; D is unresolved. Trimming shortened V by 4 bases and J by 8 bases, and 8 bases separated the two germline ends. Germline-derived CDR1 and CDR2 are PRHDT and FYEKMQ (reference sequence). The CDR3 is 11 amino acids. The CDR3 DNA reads TGTGCCAGCAGCTATACAAGAGAAGCTTTCTTT. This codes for CASSYTREAFF. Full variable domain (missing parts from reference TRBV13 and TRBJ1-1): AAGVIQSPRHLIKEKRETATLKCYPIPRHDTVYWYQQGPGQDPQFLISFYEKMQSDKGSIPDRFSAQQFSDYHSELNMSSLELGDSALYFCASSYTREAFFGQGTRLTVV.

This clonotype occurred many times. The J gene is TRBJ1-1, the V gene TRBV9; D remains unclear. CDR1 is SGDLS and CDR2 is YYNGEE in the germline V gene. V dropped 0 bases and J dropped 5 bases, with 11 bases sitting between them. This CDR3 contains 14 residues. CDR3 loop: CASSVDGGSTEAFF. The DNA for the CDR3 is TGTGCCAGCAGCGTAGATGGTGGGTCAACTGAAGCTTTCTTT.

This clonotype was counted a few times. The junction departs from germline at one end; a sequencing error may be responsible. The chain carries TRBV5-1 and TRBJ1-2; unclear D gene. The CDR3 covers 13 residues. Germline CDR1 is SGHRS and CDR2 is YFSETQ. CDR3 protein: CASRPTVNYGYTF. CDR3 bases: TGTGCCAGCAGACCTACGGTGAACTATGGCTACACCTTC.

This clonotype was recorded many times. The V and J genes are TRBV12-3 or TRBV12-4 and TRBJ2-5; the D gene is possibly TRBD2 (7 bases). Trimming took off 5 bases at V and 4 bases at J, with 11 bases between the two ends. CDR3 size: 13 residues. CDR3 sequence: CASSIGGRETQYF. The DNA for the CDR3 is TGTGCCAGCAGTATCGGGGGGCGAGAGACCCAGTACTTC.

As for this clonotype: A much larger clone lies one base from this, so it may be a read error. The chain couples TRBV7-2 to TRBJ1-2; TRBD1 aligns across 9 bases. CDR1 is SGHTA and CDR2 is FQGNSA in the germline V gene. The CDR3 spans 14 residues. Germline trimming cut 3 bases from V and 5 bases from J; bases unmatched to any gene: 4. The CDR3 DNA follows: TGTGCCAGCAGCTTCCGGACAGGGGAATATGGCTACACCTTC. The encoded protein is CASSFRTGEYGYTF.

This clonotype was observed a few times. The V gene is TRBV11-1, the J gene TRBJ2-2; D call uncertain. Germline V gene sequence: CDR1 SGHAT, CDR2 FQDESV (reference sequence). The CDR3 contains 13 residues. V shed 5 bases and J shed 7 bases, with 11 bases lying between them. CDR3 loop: CASSPKRIGELFF. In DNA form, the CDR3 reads TGTGCCAGCAGCCCTAAACGGATCGGGGAGCTGTTTTTT. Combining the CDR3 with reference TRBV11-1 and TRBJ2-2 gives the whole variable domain EAEVAQSPRYKITEKSQAVAFWCDPISGHATLYWYRQILGQGPELLVQFQDESVVDDSQLPKDRFSAERLKGVDSTLKIQPAELGDSAMYLCASSPKRIGELFFGEGSRLTVL.

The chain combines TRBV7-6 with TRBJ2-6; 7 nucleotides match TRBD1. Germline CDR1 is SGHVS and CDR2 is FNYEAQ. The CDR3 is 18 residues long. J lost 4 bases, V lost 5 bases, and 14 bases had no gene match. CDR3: CASSPKPTGDPGANVLTF. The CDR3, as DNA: TGTGCCAGCAGCCCTAAACCCACAGGGGATCCCGGGGCCAACGTCCTGACTTTC.

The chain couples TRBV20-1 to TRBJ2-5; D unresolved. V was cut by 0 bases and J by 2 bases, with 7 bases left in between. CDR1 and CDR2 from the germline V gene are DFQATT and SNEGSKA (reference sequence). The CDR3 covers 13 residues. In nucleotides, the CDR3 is TGCAGTGCTAGAGAGCCACAGCAAGAGACCCAGTACTTC. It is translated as CSAREPQQETQYF.

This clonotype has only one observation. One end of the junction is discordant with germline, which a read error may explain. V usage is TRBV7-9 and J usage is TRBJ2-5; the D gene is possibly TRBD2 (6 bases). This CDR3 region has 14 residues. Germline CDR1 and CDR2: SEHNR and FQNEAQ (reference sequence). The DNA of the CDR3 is TGTGCCAGCAGCCCCCAGGACTACCAAGAGGCCCAGTACTTC. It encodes CASSPQDYQEAQYF.